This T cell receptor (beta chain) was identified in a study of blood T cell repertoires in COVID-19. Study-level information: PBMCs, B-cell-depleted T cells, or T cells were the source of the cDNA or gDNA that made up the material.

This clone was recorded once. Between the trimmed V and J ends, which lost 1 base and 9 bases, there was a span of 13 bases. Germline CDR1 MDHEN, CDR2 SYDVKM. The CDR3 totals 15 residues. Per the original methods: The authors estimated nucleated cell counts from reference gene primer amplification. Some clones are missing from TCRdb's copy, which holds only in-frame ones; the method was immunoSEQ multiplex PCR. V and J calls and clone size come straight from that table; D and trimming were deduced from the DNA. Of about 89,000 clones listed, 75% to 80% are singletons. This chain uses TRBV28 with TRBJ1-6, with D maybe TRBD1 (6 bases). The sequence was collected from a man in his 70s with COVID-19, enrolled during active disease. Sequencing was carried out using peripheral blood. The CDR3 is CASSLYGGLSSPLHF. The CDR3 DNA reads TGTGCCAGCAGTTTATATGGGGGCCTAAGTTCACCCCTCCACTTT.